A selection of T cell receptor beta chains follows, all from one sample in a study of shared clonotypes between healthy human individuals. The protocol was immunoSEQ multiplex PCR, while the TCRdb copy is restricted to in-frame clones and leaves out a portion. The sample has approximately 2,000,000 clones; about 90% are singletons. Sequencing used naive CD4+ T cells from PBMCs. The receptors stem from a man aged 18-30 years in good health. Some clones in this sample may be carry-over from other donors' samples. The CDR3 runs from the conserved cysteine through the conserved F or W. The order of the fields is V gene, clone size, D gene, J gene, CDR3 protein, CDR3 DNA. D genes are given only for firm matches. Size values are once, few and many counts, or a class for expanded clones, and some rows have none.

>TRBV10-3|NA|NA|TRBJ2-5
CATTEGGRAAETQYF
TGTGCCACCACAGAGGGGGGGAGGGCCGCGGAGACCCAGTACTTC
>TRBV27|NA|TRBD1|TRBJ1-5
CASSPRQGIDQPQHF
TGTGCCAGCAGTCCAAGACAGGGCATAGACCAGCCCCAGCATTTT
>TRBV7-8|NA|NA|TRBJ1-3
CASSPMSSGNTIYF
TGTGCCAGCAGCCCTATGAGCTCTGGAAACACCATATATTTT
>TRBV18|NA|TRBD1|TRBJ1-2
CASSSGQGIGYTF
TGTGCCAGCTCATCGGGACAGGGCATCGGCTACACCTTC
>TRBV5-1|few|NA|TRBJ1-4
CASSLYHPGEEKLFF
TGCGCCAGCAGCTTGTACCACCCTGGGGAGGAAAAACTGTTTTTT
>TRBV6-6|once|NA|TRBJ1-5
CASSYQSGLNQPQHF
TGTGCCAGCAGTTACCAGTCGGGATTGAATCAGCCCCAGCATTTT
>TRBV15|NA|NA|TRBJ2-5
CATSRVAQETQYF
TGTGCCACCAGCAGAGTTGCCCAAGAGACCCAGTACTTC
>TRBV4-1|NA|TRBD2|TRBJ2-6
CASSQVAGASGANVLTF
TGCGCCAGCAGCCAAGTAGCGGGAGCTTCCGGGGCCAACGTCCTGACTTTC
>TRBV4-3|NA|TRBD2|TRBJ2-7
CASSPRRASGSYEQYF
TGCGCCAGCAGCCCGCGTCGGGCTAGCGGGAGCTACGAGCAGTACTTC
>TRBV27|NA|NA|TRBJ2-4
CASSWGPKNIQYF
TGTGCCAGCAGTTGGGGGCCCAAAAACATTCAGTACTTC
>TRBV28|NA|NA|TRBJ1-1
CASGQNTEAFF
TGTGCCAGCGGACAGAACACTGAAGCTTTCTTT
>TRBV29-1|NA|NA|TRBJ2-1
CSVPTGGGASYNEQFF
TGCAGCGTTCCAACGGGGGGCGGGGCCTCCTACAATGAGCAGTTCTTC
>TRBV5-4|NA|NA|TRBJ2-7
CASSLAGASSYEQYF
TGTGCCAGCAGCTTGGCCGGGGCTAGCTCCTACGAGCAGTACTTC
>TRBV29-1|NA|NA|TRBJ1-1
CSVGGVLNTEAFF
TGCAGCGTTGGGGGGGTACTTAACACTGAAGCTTTCTTT
>TRBV7-9|few|NA|TRBJ2-7
CASVGEYEQYF
TGTGCCAGCGTGGGGGAGTACGAGCAGTACTTC
>TRBV7-3|NA|NA|TRBJ2-3
CASSLHRVDGTDTQYF
TGTGCCAGCAGCCTTCACAGGGTCGACGGAACAGATACGCAGTATTTT
>TRBV11-2|NA|NA|TRBJ1-2
CASSSASDGVYTF
TGTGCCAGCAGCTCGGCGTCTGACGGCGTCTACACCTTC
>TRBV7-2|NA|NA|TRBJ2-3
CASSLSGRLADTQYF
TGTGCCAGCAGCTTATCAGGGAGGTTAGCAGATACGCAGTATTTT
>TRBV7-6|NA|TRBD2|TRBJ2-1
CASSRLAGSYNEQFF
TGTGCCAGCAGCCGACTAGCGGGTTCCTACAATGAGCAGTTCTTC
>TRBV19|NA|TRBD1|TRBJ2-5
CASSMPTGSFPMIETQYF
TGTGCCAGTAGTATGCCGACAGGGTCCTTCCCCATGATCGAGACCCAGTACTTC
>TRBV7-3|NA|NA|TRBJ2-3
CASLARFGLSTDTQYF
TGTGCCAGCTTGGCCCGGTTTGGCCTTAGCACAGATACGCAGTATTTT
>TRBV7-6|NA|TRBD1|TRBJ1-5
CASSLATTGSNQPQHF
TGTGCCAGCAGCTTAGCGACGACAGGGAGCAATCAGCCCCAGCATTTT
>TRBV28|NA|TRBD1|TRBJ1-5
CASSPRSGTASNQPQHF
TGTGCCAGCAGCCCACGCTCCGGGACAGCGAGCAATCAGCCCCAGCATTTT
>TRBV7-3|NA|NA|TRBJ1-1
CASSLGMNTEAFF
TGTGCCAGCAGCTTAGGTATGAACACTGAAGCTTTCTTT
>TRBV28|NA|NA|TRBJ1-5
CASSSHRQTGSNQPQHF
TGTGCCAGCAGTTCCCACCGACAAACCGGTAGCAATCAGCCCCAGCATTTT
>TRBV29-1|NA|TRBD2|TRBJ2-5
CSVGGRARETQYF
TGCAGCGTTGGTGGGAGGGCCCGGGAGACCCAGTACTTC
>TRBV2|once|TRBD2|TRBJ2-5
CASRETSGQETQYF
TGTGCCAGCAGGGAGACTAGCGGGCAAGAGACCCAGTACTTC
>TRBV5-1|NA|NA|TRBJ2-5
CASSSGQIQETQYF
TGCGCCAGCAGCAGTGGACAGATCCAAGAGACCCAGTACTTC